The 17 T cell receptor beta chains in this list originate from one sample, sequenced in a study of T cells after yellow fever vaccination. TCRdb used MiXCR to reprocess the 5' RACE reads, holding one entry per CDR3 protein. The table has around 320,000 distinct CDR3 sequences, approximately 10% seen once. The sequencing here drew on CD4+ T cells sorted from PBMCs, taken 5 days after the yellow fever booster vaccination. Source of these receptors: a man aged 18 to 30 who received the YFV17D yellow fever vaccine.

This chain uses TRBV5-1 with TRBJ2-3; 10 bases are shared with TRBD1. The CDR3 sequence is 16 residues long. V lost 4 bases to trimming and J lost 2 bases; unmatched junction nucleotides: 7. Germline CDR1 reads SGHRS; CDR2 reads YFSETQ. CDR3 DNA sequence: TGCGCCAGCAGCCCTCCGACAGGGGGCAACACAGATACGCAGTATTTT. It is translated as CASSPPTGGNTDTQYF.

Ten or more counts support this clonotype. The chain employs TRBV19 and TRBJ2-5; a weak D match, TRBD1 (5 bases). The germline V gene encodes CDR1 LNHDA and CDR2 SQIVND (reference sequence). Trimming left V 8 bases short and J 3 bases short, with 16 bases between. CDR3 length equals 14 residues. CDR3 residues: CASQERKQEETQYF. DNA for the CDR3: TGTGCCAGTCAGGAAAGGAAACAGGAAGAGACCCAGTACTTC.

This clonotype was detected a few times. This chain uses TRBV5-1 with TRBJ2-3, with 7 bases matching TRBD1. The length of the CDR3 is 16 residues. V lost 4 bases to trimming and J lost 0 bases; unmatched junction nucleotides: 8. Germline V gene data show CDR1 as SGHRS and CDR2 as YFSETQ. The CDR3 DNA reads as TGCGCCAGCAGCAAAGGGACAGCTTACAGCACAGATACGCAGTATTTT. Protein sequence: CASSKGTAYSTDTQYF.

This clonotype was seen only a few times. The CDR3 reads CASSTLTGSAGTQYF. The CDR3 DNA sequence: TGTGCCAGCAGTACGCTGACAGGGTCAGCGGGTACGCAGTATTTT. This chain joins TRBV6-5 and TRBJ2-3; tentatively, D is TRBD1 (7 bases). V was trimmed by 5 bases and J by 8 bases, leaving 20 bases between them. Germline CDR1 MNHEY, CDR2 SVGAGI. CDR3 length: 15 amino acids.

This clonotype was detected only a few times. The V gene is TRBV20-1, the J gene TRBJ2-7; D is possibly TRBD1 (6 bases). The V gene lost 3 bases and the J gene lost 4 bases, with 16 bases spanning the gap. The CDR3 length is 14 residues. The V gene's germline CDR1 is DFQATT and CDR2 SNEGSKA (reference sequence). This CDR3 reads CSASNPQGGYEQYF. The CDR3 coding sequence is TGCAGTGCTAGTAACCCACAGGGCGGATACGAGCAGTACTTC.

This clonotype was seen many times. The rearrangement links TRBV5-6 to TRBJ2-7, with 7 nucleotides matching TRBD2. Germline assignment: CDR1 SGHDT and CDR2 YYEEEE. CDR3 length equals 13 residues. The J segment lost 2 bases and the V segment lost 2 bases, leaving 1 base of the junction unmatched. CDR3 sequence: CASSFRGAYEQYF. The CDR3 DNA reads TGTGCCAGCAGCTTCCGGGGGGCCTACGAGCAGTACTTC.

This clonotype was counted many times. This chain links TRBV7-3 with TRBJ2-1; 8 bases align to TRBD2. V was pared by 5 bases and J by 4 bases, with 7 bases of the junction left unmatched. The CDR3 consists of 15 residues. Germline CDR1 reads SGHTA; CDR2 reads FQGTGA. The chain's CDR3 is CASSPAGVAYNEQFF. The CDR3 DNA sequence: TGTGCCAGCAGCCCAGCGGGGGTTGCTTACAATGAGCAGTTCTTC.

CDR3 sequence: CATSDPVCSGEGAKNIQYF. CDR3 bases: TGTGCCACCAGTGATCCCGTGTGCTCAGGGGAGGGAGCCAAAAACATTCAGTACTTC. This sequence joins TRBV24-1 and TRBJ2-4; tentatively, D is TRBD2 (7 bases). Trimming took off 3 bases at V and 0 bases at J, with 20 bases between the two ends. Germline CDR1 and CDR2: KGHDR and SFDVKD. The CDR3 is 19 residues long.

V is TRBV12-3 or TRBV12-4 and J is TRBJ2-1; the match to TRBD1 covers 7 bases. V was pared by 8 bases and J by 1 base, with 8 bases of the junction left unmatched. CDR3 size: 15 residues. DNA of the CDR3: TGTGCCAGCCGATACAGGGGACCGTCCTACAATGAGCAGTTCTTC. Protein product: CASRYRGPSYNEQFF.

The chain joins TRBV5-6 to TRBJ1-2; no definite D call. V lost 2 bases, J lost 1 base, and 6 bases lay in between. CDR3 length: 13 residues. Germline V gene lookup returns CDR1 SGHDT and CDR2 YYEEEE. The CDR3 loop reads CASSLRHNYGYTF. The CDR3 DNA is TGTGCCAGCAGCTTACGACATAACTATGGCTACACCTTC.

The rearrangement links TRBV5-4 to TRBJ1-4; tentatively, D is TRBD1 (5 bases). Germline V gives CDR1 SGHNT, CDR2 YYREEE (reference sequence). V was clipped by 0 bases and J by 8 bases, with 11 bases between them. This CDR3 contains 14 residues. CDR3: CASSLDQGNEKLFF. CDR3 bases: TGTGCCAGCAGCTTGGACCAGGGTAACGAAAAACTGTTTTTT.

This clonotype was picked up a small number of times. The V call is TRBV4-2, the J call TRBJ1-5; D is unclear. The V and J ends lost 0 bases and 7 bases respectively, with 13 bases between them. CDR3 length equals 15 residues. Germline V gives CDR1 LGHNA, CDR2 YNFKEQ. CDR3: CASSQEDRRRQPQHF. CDR3 sequence (DNA): TGTGCCAGCAGCCAAGAGGACCGGAGGCGCCAGCCCCAGCATTTT.

This clonotype was picked up many times. The CDR3 nucleotides read TGCGCCAGCGGGTCAGGGGCCGTTGGCCCAGATACGCAGTATTTT. Translated, it gives CASGSGAVGPDTQYF. V usage is TRBV5-1 and J usage is TRBJ2-3, with D perhaps matching TRBD1 (6 bases). This CDR3 is built from 15 residues. Germline CDR1 is SGHRS and CDR2 is YFSETQ. V was clipped by 7 bases and J by 4 bases, with 19 bases between them.

This clonotype has more than one count but fewer than ten. The rearrangement links TRBV5-1 to TRBJ2-1, with unresolved D. CDR1 is SGHRS, CDR2 YFSETQ, per germline. Trimming left V 1 base short and J 8 bases short, with 10 bases between. CDR3 length equals 13 residues. The CDR3 nucleotides are TGCGCCAGCAGCTTGAACTGGGGTCATGAGCAGTTCTTC. It specifies CASSLNWGHEQFF.

The sample holds a few counts of this clonotype. The CDR3 spells CASSLEYRGWNIQYF. The CDR3 coding sequence is TGTGCCAGCAGCTTAGAGTATCGGGGGTGGAACATTCAGTACTTC. The chain combines TRBV7-2 with TRBJ2-4; the D gene is possibly TRBD2 (6 bases). V was shortened by 1 base and J by 7 bases, with 14 bases between the two germline ends. The V gene's germline CDR1 is SGHTA and CDR2 FQGNSA. This CDR3 is 15 amino acids long.

The chain combines TRBV5-1 with TRBJ1-6; 9 nucleotides agree with TRBD1. The V gene's germline CDR1 is SGHRS and CDR2 YFSETQ. The CDR3 sequence is 15 residues long. V shed 2 bases, J shed 9 bases, and the junction held 6 bases outside the gene matches. For the CDR3, the DNA is TGCGCCAGCAGCTTCTCCGGGACAGGGACTTCACCCCTCCACTTT. This codes for CASSFSGTGTSPLHF.

The table lists this clonotype with a few counts. The CDR3 here is CASSPGLAGARETQYF. CDR3 in DNA: TGTGCCAGCAGTCCGGGACTAGCGGGGGCCCGGGAGACCCAGTACTTC. The chain employs TRBV5-4 and TRBJ2-5; the match to TRBD2 covers 14 bases. CDR1 is SGHNT and CDR2 is YYREEE in the germline V gene (reference sequence). The junction had 8 bases not matched to a gene; V was cut back by 5 bases and J by 5 bases. This CDR3 has 16 amino acids.